A selection of T cell receptor beta chains follows, all from one sample in a study of T-cell memory formation after mild COVID-19. TCRdb fed the 5' RACE reads into MiXCR, producing one record per CDR3 protein. This sample yields 350,000 or so distinct CDR3 sequences, of which 13% are seen a single time; roughly a fifth belongs to the top ten. The sample was PBMCs or a T cell subset sorted from them (not recorded which). These receptor sequences come from a man between 18 and 35 years old who had mild COVID-19 (a few samples of this study predate the infection). Cell type and time point are not known. The CDR3 runs from the conserved cysteine through the conserved F or W. A D gene is named only where the DNA matches it firmly.

V gene | D gene | CDR3 protein
TRBV19 | NA | CASTSGGGAEVGYTF
TRBV5-1 | NA | CASSLVGGVPSSYNEQFF
TRBV7-2 | NA | CASSLPGADTQYF
TRBV5-1 | NA | CASSLLGPPGYTF
TRBV12-3/TRBV12-4 | NA | CASSYGRGEAFF
TRBV6-2/TRBV6-3 | TRBD1 | CASSYSGTVNQPQHF
TRBV12-3/TRBV12-4 | TRBD2 | CASSSRLAGAQETQYF
TRBV11-2 | NA | CASSALRATNEKLFF
TRBV12-3/TRBV12-4 | NA | CASRDRQPNQPQHF
TRBV7-3 | TRBD2 | CASSLGTSGGPISTDTQYF
TRBV7-9 | NA | CASSSAGAGEAFF
TRBV11-2 | TRBD1 | CASSLSQGVNIQYF
TRBV7-6 | TRBD1 | CASSLAEGGQLFF
TRBV7-8 | NA | CASSPISSGTDTQYF
TRBV6-6 | TRBD1 | CASSYGTGQSSSYEQYF
TRBV5-1 | TRBD2 | CASSSNSGGIAYEQYF
TRBV12-3/TRBV12-4 | NA | CASRAGSGYNEQFF
TRBV28 | NA | CASSLGVYNSPLHF
TRBV20-1 | NA | CSAELRGRRDTQYF
TRBV29-1 | NA | CSVEWSKQETQYF
TRBV20-1 | TRBD2 | CSASSSGGNTGELFF
TRBV6-5 | NA | CASSYAGLGYNEQFF
TRBV4-1 | TRBD2 | CASSPRTSGVYEQYF
TRBV20-1 | NA | CSARREGRRNIQYF
TRBV7-6 | NA | CASSLRPGYYNEQFF
TRBV5-6 | NA | CASSLGWAGELFF
TRBV24-1 | NA | CATSDAGTASNYGYTF
TRBV5-5 | TRBD1 | CASSLSGGYNEQFF
TRBV20-1 | NA | CSARQGTEQYF
TRBV3-1 | NA | CASSTRVENTEAFF
TRBV27 | TRBD1 | CASSPWDSLNTGELFF
TRBV6-5 | NA | CASRTHGYGEKLFF
TRBV10-3 | NA | CAISESQRQTQSF
TRBV7-3 | NA | CASSLFAGTDTQYF
TRBV10-3 | TRBD1 | CAISGQGGGNEQFF
TRBV5-1 | NA | CASSLLSGANYGYTF
TRBV19 | NA | CASSPPGRSSYNEQFF
TRBV7-6 | NA | CASSLHGEETQYF
TRBV7-3 | TRBD2 | CASSPSASGAGADTQYF